The text below deals with one T cell receptor beta chain. Per the study methods: Amplified reference gene primers provided the basis for estimating nucleated cell counts. The data were produced by immunoSEQ multiplex PCR, yet TCRdb's version contains in-frame clones alone and is incomplete. V, J and clone size are taken as reported in that table, and D and trimming were inferred from the DNA itself. The table has about 160,000 clones, approximately 81% seen once; the top ten hold roughly a tenth. CDR1 SNHLY and CDR2 FYNNEI come from the germline V gene. The CDR3 covers 13 residues. Trimming cost V 7 bases and J 3 bases, with 13 bases left between them. This specimen belongs to a study of blood T cell repertoires in COVID-19. Study background: PBMCs, B-cell-depleted T cells, or T cells provided the cDNA or gDNA that made up the material.

This chain connects TRBV2 to TRBJ2-7, with D possibly being TRBD2 (7 bases). The clonotype comes from a woman older than 75 with active or convalescent COVID-19. The specimen was peripheral blood. The CDR3 loop is CASTGGMDYEQYF. The CDR3 DNA reads TGTGCCAGCACGGGGGGCATGGACTACGAGCAGTACTTC.